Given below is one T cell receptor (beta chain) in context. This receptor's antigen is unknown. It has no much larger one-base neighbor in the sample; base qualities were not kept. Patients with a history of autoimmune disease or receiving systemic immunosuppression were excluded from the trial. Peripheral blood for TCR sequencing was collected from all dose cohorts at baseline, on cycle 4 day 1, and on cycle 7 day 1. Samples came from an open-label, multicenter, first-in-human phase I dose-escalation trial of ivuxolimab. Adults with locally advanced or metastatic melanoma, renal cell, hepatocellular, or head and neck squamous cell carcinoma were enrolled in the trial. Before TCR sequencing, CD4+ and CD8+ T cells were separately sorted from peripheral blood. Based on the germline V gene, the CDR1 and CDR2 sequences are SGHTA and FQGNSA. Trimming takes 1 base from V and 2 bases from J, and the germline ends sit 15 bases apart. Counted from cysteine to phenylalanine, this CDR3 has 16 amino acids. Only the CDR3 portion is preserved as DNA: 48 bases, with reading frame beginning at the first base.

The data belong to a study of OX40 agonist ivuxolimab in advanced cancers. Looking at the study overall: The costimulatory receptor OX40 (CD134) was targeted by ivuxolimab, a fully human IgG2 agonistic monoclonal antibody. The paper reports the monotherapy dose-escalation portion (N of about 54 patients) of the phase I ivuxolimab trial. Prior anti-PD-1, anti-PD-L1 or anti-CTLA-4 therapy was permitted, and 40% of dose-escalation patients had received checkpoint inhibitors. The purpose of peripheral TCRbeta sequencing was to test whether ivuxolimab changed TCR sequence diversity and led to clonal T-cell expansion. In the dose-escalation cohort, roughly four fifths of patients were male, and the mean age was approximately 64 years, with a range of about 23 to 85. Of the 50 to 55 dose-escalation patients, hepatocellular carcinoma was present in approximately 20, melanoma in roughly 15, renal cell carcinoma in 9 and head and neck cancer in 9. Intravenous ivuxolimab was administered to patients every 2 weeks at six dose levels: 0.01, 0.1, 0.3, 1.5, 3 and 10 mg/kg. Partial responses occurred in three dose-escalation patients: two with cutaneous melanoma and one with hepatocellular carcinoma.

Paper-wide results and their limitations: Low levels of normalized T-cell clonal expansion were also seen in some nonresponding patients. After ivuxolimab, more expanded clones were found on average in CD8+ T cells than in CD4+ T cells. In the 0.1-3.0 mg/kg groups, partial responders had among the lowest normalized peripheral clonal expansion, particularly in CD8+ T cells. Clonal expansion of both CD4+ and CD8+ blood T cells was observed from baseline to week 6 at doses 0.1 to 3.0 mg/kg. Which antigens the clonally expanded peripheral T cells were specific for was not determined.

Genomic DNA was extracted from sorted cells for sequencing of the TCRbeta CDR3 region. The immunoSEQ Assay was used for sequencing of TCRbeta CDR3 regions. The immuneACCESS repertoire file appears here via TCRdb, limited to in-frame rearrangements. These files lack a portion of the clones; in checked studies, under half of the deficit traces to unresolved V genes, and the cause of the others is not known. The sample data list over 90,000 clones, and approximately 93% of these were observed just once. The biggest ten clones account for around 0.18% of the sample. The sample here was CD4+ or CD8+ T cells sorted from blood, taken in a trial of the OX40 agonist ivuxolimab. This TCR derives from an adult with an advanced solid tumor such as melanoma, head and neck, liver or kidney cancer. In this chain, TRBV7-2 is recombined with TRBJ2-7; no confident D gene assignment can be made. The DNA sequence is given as TGTGCCAGCAGCTTAGATATAAGGGCCTCTACCTACGAGCAGTACTTC. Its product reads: CASSLDIRASTYEQYF.